This T cell receptor beta chain was sequenced in a study of a mutant IDH1 vaccine in newly diagnosed glioma. Libraries were prepared by immunoSEQ multiplex PCR; TCRdb keeps only in-frame clonotypes and omits some of them. This table has around 45,000 clones, roughly 91% appearing once. As concerns this clone: The antigen remains undetermined.

Noted time point: week 35, safety follow-up. One vaccine dose held 300 ug of mutant IDH1 20-mer peptide and came with topical imiquimod. Study results and limitations: Altogether, 80% to 95% of patients exhibited vaccine-induced immune responses.

V dropped 0 bases and J dropped 5 bases, with 11 bases sitting between them. The CDR3 extends over 13 amino acids. CDR1 and CDR2 (germline): GTSNPN, SVGIG (reference sequence). The source is a woman aged 40 to 50 with glioma. The J gene is TRBJ2-7, the V gene TRBV30; tentative D call: TRBD2 (6 bases). Source: PBMCs, taken from a glioma patient whose treatment included an IDH1 peptide vaccine. CDR3 protein: CAWSVNGRHEQYF. CDR3 bases: TGTGCCTGGAGTGTAAACGGGAGACACGAGCAGTACTTC.